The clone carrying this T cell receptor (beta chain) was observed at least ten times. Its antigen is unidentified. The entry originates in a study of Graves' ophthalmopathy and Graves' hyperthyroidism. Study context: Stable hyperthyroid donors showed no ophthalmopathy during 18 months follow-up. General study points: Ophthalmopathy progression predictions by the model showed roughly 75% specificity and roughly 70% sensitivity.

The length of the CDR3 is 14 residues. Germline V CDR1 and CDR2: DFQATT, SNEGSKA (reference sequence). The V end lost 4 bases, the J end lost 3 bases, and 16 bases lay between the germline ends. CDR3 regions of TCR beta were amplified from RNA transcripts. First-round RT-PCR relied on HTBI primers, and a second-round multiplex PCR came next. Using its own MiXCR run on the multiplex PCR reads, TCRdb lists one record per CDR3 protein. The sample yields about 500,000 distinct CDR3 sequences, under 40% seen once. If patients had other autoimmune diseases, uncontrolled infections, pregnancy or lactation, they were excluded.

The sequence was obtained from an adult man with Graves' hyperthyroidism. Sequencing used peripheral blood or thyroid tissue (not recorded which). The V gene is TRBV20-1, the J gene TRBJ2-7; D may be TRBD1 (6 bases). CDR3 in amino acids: CSAIVGHVNYEQYF. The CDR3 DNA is TGCAGTGCTATTGTGGGACATGTGAACTACGAGCAGTACTTC.